Below, 14 T cell receptor beta chains from the same sample are listed, as sequenced in a study of T cells in Graves' hyperthyroidism and ophthalmopathy. What was amplified from RNA transcripts were TCR beta CDR3 regions. The HTBI primer set served for first-round RT-PCR of the TCR CDR3. TCRdb fed the multiplex PCR reads into MiXCR, producing one record per CDR3 protein. The table has roughly 300,000 distinct CDR3 sequences, approximately 15% seen once. Sequenced: blood. The receptors stem from a woman younger than 45 with Graves' hyperthyroidism.

In its sample, this clonotype was seen many times. The J gene is TRBJ2-3, the V gene TRBV20-1; D may be TRBD1 (6 bases). CDR3 length: 14 amino acids. Germline-derived CDR1 and CDR2 are DFQATT and SNEGSKA (reference sequence). Deletions cut 1 base from V and 5 bases from J, with 13 bases between. This chain's CDR3 is CSARAHREQDTQYF. CDR3 sequence (DNA): TGCAGTGCTAGAGCTCACAGGGAGCAAGATACGCAGTATTTT.

This clonotype was seen at least ten times. The chain is built from TRBV12-3 or TRBV12-4 and TRBJ2-7; 7 bases are a match to TRBD1. This CDR3 region has 14 residues. The ends lost 2 bases at V and 7 bases at J; junction bases unmatched: 8. CDR3 sequence: CASSLQQGNIEQYF. CDR3 nucleotide sequence: TGTGCCAGCAGTTTACAACAGGGGAACATTGAGCAGTACTTC.

CDR3 nucleotides: TGTGCCAGCAGCCCGACTAGCGGGAGAAATGATGAGACCCAGTACTTC. Its protein is CASSPTSGRNDETQYF. The chain joins TRBV5-6 to TRBJ2-5; 12 nucleotides match TRBD2. This CDR3 comprises 16 residues. V dropped 4 bases and J dropped 5; count of bases not matched to a gene: 9. CDR1 and CDR2 (germline): SGHDT, YYEEEE.

This clonotype appeared many times. The chain has TRBV7-2 and TRBJ1-1; D call uncertain. The CDR3 consists of 14 residues. Germline V gene data show CDR1 as SGHTA and CDR2 as FQGNSA. V was clipped by 0 bases and J by 10 bases, with 15 bases between them. CDR3 in amino acids: CASSLALTPVVAFF. The CDR3, as DNA: TGTGCCAGCAGCTTAGCACTAACTCCGGTCGTAGCTTTCTTT. Complete variable domain (other parts from reference TRBV7-2 and TRBJ1-1): GAGVSQSPSNKVTEKGKDVELRCDPISGHTALYWYRQSLGQGLEFLIYFQGNSAPDKSGLPSDRFSAERTGGSVSTLTIQRTQQEDSAVYLCASSLALTPVVAFFGQGTRLTVV.

A few counts support this clonotype. The J gene is TRBJ1-2, the V gene TRBV6-1; TRBD1 might be the D (5 bases). V lost 7 bases and J 10 bases, leaving 13 bases between the germline ends. The CDR3 loop spans 11 amino acids. From germline, CDR1 is MNHNS and CDR2 SASEGT. The chain's CDR3 is CASKRGFDYTF. The CDR3 nucleotides read TGTGCCAGCAAGAGGGGATTTGACTACACCTTC.

This clonotype appeared many times. The chain links TRBV5-5 to TRBJ2-5, with 10 bases that match TRBD2. The germline V gene has CDR1 SGHKS and CDR2 YYEKEE (reference sequence). The CDR3 is made up of 15 amino acids. J lost 5 bases, V lost 0 bases, and 4 bases had no gene match. For the CDR3, the DNA is TGTGCCAGCAGCTTGGAGCGGGAGGGACAGGAGACCCAGTACTTC. It specifies CASSLEREGQETQYF.

This clonotype was observed at least ten times. The chain is built from TRBV24-1 and TRBJ2-1, with D perhaps given as TRBD1 or TRBD2 (6 bases each). CDR1 and CDR2 (germline): KGHDR, SFDVKD. The CDR3 runs to 15 residues. V dropped 3 bases and J dropped 7 bases, with 15 bases sitting between them. CDR3 in DNA: TGTGCCACCAGTGATCTAACACAAGGGGGGAATGAGCAGTTCTTC. Translated, it gives CATSDLTQGGNEQFF.

In its sample, this clonotype was seen many times. The genes are TRBV27 and TRBJ2-5; TRBD2 might be the D (5 bases). Trimming took off 2 bases at V and 2 bases at J, with 12 bases between the two ends. CDR1 MNHEY and CDR2 SMNVEV come from the germline V gene (reference sequence). The CDR3 has 15 amino acids. CDR3 DNA: TGTGCCAGCAGTTTAAACGGGGTCGTACAAGAGACCCAGTACTTC. Protein: CASSLNGVVQETQYF.

The rearrangement joins TRBV7-3 to TRBJ2-1; TRBD1 or TRBD2 may be the D gene (5 bases each). Trimming took 4 bases from V and 7 from J, leaving 11 bases between them. Germline V gene data show CDR1 as SGHTA and CDR2 as FQGTGA. The CDR3 loop spans 13 amino acids. The CDR3 DNA sequence: TGTGCCAGCAGCTCCCTAGCAGGGAATGAGCAGTTCTTC. The encoded protein is CASSSLAGNEQFF.

This chain connects TRBV28 to TRBJ1-5; the match to TRBD1 covers 10 bases. V shed 11 bases and J 3 bases; nucleotides not matched to a gene: 7. In germline, CDR1 is MDHEN, CDR2 SYDVKM. CDR3 size: 14 residues. Here the CDR3 DNA reads TGTGCCGGAACGACAGGGGGCGACAATCAGCCCCAGCATTTT. It specifies CAGTTGGDNQPQHF.

This clonotype was observed many times. One end of the junction does not line up with germline, which may come from a read error. This chain joins TRBV7-7 and TRBJ2-2; 9 nucleotides line up with TRBD2. The length of the CDR3 is 17 residues. CDR1 and CDR2 from the germline V gene are SSHAT and FNYEAQ (reference sequence). In nucleotides, the CDR3 is TGTGCTAGCAGCTTAGACCCTAGCGGGGTGAACACCGGGGAGCTGTTTTTT. Protein sequence: CASSLDPSGVNTGELFF.

There are many counts of this clonotype. CDR3 DNA sequence: TGTGCCAGCAGCTCGGGACTAGCGGGGGGCCAGCAGTTCTTC. It translates to CASSSGLAGGQQFF. J is TRBJ2-1 and V is TRBV7-2; 15 positions match TRBD2. Per the germline V gene, CDR1 is SGHTA and CDR2 is FQGNSA. V lost 4 bases to trimming and J lost 11 bases; unmatched junction nucleotides: 3. This CDR3 comprises 14 residues. Full variable domain (rest looked up from reference TRBV7-2 and TRBJ2-1): GAGVSQSPSNKVTEKGKDVELRCDPISGHTALYWYRQSLGQGLEFLIYFQGNSAPDKSGLPSDRFSAERTGGSVSTLTIQRTQQEDSAVYLCASSSGLAGGQQFFGPGTRLTVL.

This clonotype has ten or more counts. This chain connects TRBV6-2 or TRBV6-3 to TRBJ2-5; 8 bases match TRBD1. Germline loops: CDR1 MNHEY, CDR2 SVGEGT. The CDR3 totals 16 residues. V dropped 8 bases and J dropped 5; count of bases not matched to a gene: 16. This CDR3 is CASDRPGTGRFETQYF. As DNA, the CDR3 is TGTGCCAGCGACCGACCCGGGACAGGAAGATTTGAGACCCAGTACTTC.

This clonotype was picked up many times. This sequence joins TRBV12-3 or TRBV12-4 and TRBJ2-2, with D hard to call. The CDR3 has 14 residues. Between the trimmed V and J ends, which lost 4 bases and 1 base, there was a span of 7 bases. CDR3 sequence (DNA): TGTGCCAGCAGTTGGTTCCGGAACACCGGGGAGCTGTTTTTT. As protein: CASSWFRNTGELFF.